The rows below give T cell receptor beta chains drawn from one sample of a study of neoadjuvant anti-PD-1 for oral cavity cancer. The method was immunoSEQ multiplex PCR; TCRdb's version includes in-frame clones alone and lacks a portion of them. The sample yields about 72,000 clones, around 84% seen once. The sequenced sample was PBMCs, obtained after nivolumab (anti-PD-1) treatment. These receptors originate from a person between 35 and 79 years old with oral cavity squamous cell carcinoma. The CDR3 runs from the conserved cysteine through the conserved F or W. The D gene is left open where the match is weak. The size field is filled for only some rows; it gives once, few, many or a size class.

j_call clone_size v_call d_call cdr3_nt cdr3_aa
TRBJ2-1 . TRBV11-3 . TGTGCCAGCAGCTTAAACCAGGGGAACAATGAGCAGTTCTTC CASSLNQGNNEQFF
TRBJ1-2 . TRBV28 . TGTGCCAGCAGCCCCTTTGTCTGGCAAGGCTACACCTTC CASSPFVWQGYTF
TRBJ2-3 . TRBV5-1 . TGCGCCAGCAGCTTGGATCTGGGGCGGACAGATACGCAGTATTTT CASSLDLGRTDTQYF
TRBJ2-5 . TRBV5-1 . TGCGCCAGCAGCCCCCTCACAGGGAAACAAGAGACCCAGTACTTC CASSPLTGKQETQYF
TRBJ2-1 . TRBV10-2 . TGCGCCAGCATGGGGGATACCCTACAAGATGAGCAGTTCTTC CASMGDTLQDEQFF
TRBJ1-4 . TRBV11-2 . TGTGCCAGCAGCTTAGCCTCGGAGACAGAGAATGAAAAACTGTTTTTT CASSLASETENEKLFF
TRBJ2-2 . TRBV27 . TGTGCCAGCAGTTTCGTTCAGGAAGTATATACCGGGGAGCTGTTTTTT CASSFVQEVYTGELFF
TRBJ2-7 . TRBV15 TRBD1 TGTGCCACCAGCATGGCCGGGACAGGTGGCGAGCAGTACTTC CATSMAGTGGEQYF
TRBJ2-1 once TRBV29-1 . TGCAGCGTTGAAGGAGGTCAGCTTGATCTCAATGAGCAGTTCTTC CSVEGGQLDLNEQFF
TRBJ1-1 few TRBV19 . TGTGCCAGTAGTCGGACTGAGCCCCTTAGGGCTTTCTTT CASSRTEPLRAFF
TRBJ2-1 . TRBV5-8 TRBD2 TGTGCCAGCAGCCGGGGACTAGCGGGTGACAATGAGCAGTTCTTC CASSRGLAGDNEQFF
TRBJ2-7 . TRBV7-8 . TGTGCCAGCACCCAATCCAGGAGCTCCTACGAGCAGTACTTC CASTQSRSSYEQYF
TRBJ2-7 . TRBV29-1 . TGCAGCGTTGGGAGTCGGGGAGACGCCTACGAGCAGTACTTC CSVGSRGDAYEQYF
TRBJ2-3 . TRBV19 TRBD2 TGTGCCAGTAGTATTGGTGCGGGAGGGGCCGAGGATACGCAGTATTTT CASSIGAGGAEDTQYF
TRBJ2-7 . TRBV2 . TGTGCCAGCAGTGAAACGGCCTACGAGCAGTACTTC CASSETAYEQYF
TRBJ2-5 . TRBV27 TRBD2 TGTGCCAGCAGCCCCCACGGACTAGAAGAGACCCAGTACTTC CASSPHGLEETQYF
TRBJ2-7 few TRBV28 . TGTGCCAGCCTCAACACAGTTACCTACGAGCAGTACTTC CASLNTVTYEQYF
TRBJ2-7 . TRBV10-3 . TGTGCCATCAGTGAGGGGGTGCCCTCTTCCTACGAGCAGTACTTC CAISEGVPSSYEQYF
TRBJ2-1 . TRBV29-1 . TGCAGCGTTGAAGGGTACAATGAGCAGTTCTTC CSVEGYNEQFF
TRBJ2-1 once TRBV5-6 . TGTGCCAGCAGCTTGAGAGGATCGCATTACAATGAGCAGTTCTTC CASSLRGSHYNEQFF
TRBJ2-7 . TRBV9 TRBD2 TGTGCCAGCAGCGTAGATGCCGCGGGAGAATCCTCCGAGCAGTACTTC CASSVDAAGESSEQYF
TRBJ2-1 . TRBV7-9 TRBD2 TGTGCCAGCATGCGCGGGGGGGCCGGCAATGAGCAGTTCTTC CASMRGGAGNEQFF
TRBJ2-7 . TRBV6-5 . TGTGCCAGCAACCGAGCCTTTGGGTCCTACGAGCAGTACTTC CASNRAFGSYEQYF